This T cell receptor beta chain stems from a study of cytomegalovirus exposure and HLA in healthy donors. Study-level background: Researchers previously reported finding about 110 million unique TCR beta sequences from roughly 180 million T cells.

Study-level results: Reportedly, cytomegalovirus status was diagnosed with high sensitivity and specificity. Certain indistinguishable V segments, among them TRBV6-2 and TRBV6-3, were excluded. Most sequenced TCRs were rare (though some public TCRs occurred in many donors).

Of note for this clone: Its specificity is unknown.

PCR employed 60 Vbeta and 13 Jbeta primers. Assay used: immunoSEQ multiplex PCR; TCRdb lists only in-frame clones, some missing. The listing contains roughly 120,000 clones. The CDR3 runs 16 residues. The V and J ends lost 3 bases and 4 bases respectively, with 20 bases between them. Germline lookup yields CDR1 SGHRS and CDR2 YFSETQ. Sample: PBMCs. The gene calls are TRBV5-1 and TRBJ2-7; a weak D match, TRBD1 (7 bases). The sequence came from a man younger than 35 in good health and CMV-seronegative. The CDR3 loop reads CASSWGGTDQIYEQYF. Written as DNA, the CDR3 is TGCGCCAGCAGCTGGGGCGGGACAGATCAAATTTACGAGCAGTACTTC. The variable domain in full, with the rest retrieved from reference TRBV5-1 and TRBJ2-7, is KAGVTQTPRYLIKTRGQQVTLSCSPISGHRSVSWYQQTPGQGLQFLFEYFSETQRNKGNFPGRFSGRQFSNSRSEMNVSTLELGDSALYLCASSWGGTDQIYEQYFGPGTRLTVT.